Only a few counts were recorded for the clone carrying this T cell receptor beta chain. This specimen belongs to a study of early T cells in non-severe SARS-CoV-2 infection. For the study at large: With bulk RNA from unsorted whole blood as input, sequencing yielded unpaired chains.

The protocol attached unique molecular identifiers to individual cDNA molecules. TCRdb re-analysed the 5' RACE reads in MiXCR, keeping a single row per CDR3 protein. The sample records under 95,000 distinct CDR3 sequences, 10% to 15% being singletons. V gave up 6 bases and J gave up 5 bases, with 17 bases separating them. CDR3 length: 15 residues. Material for sequencing was whole blood. The sequence was obtained from an adult who was a healthcare worker with PCR-confirmed SARS-CoV-2 infection or an uninfected control (not recorded which). The V and J genes are TRBV12-3 or TRBV12-4 and TRBJ2-1; either TRBD1 or TRBD2 may supply D (6 bases each). CDR3 sequence: CASRPQGRLDNEQFF. For the CDR3, the DNA is TGTGCCAGCAGACCGCAGGGGAGGTTGGACAATGAGCAGTTCTTC.